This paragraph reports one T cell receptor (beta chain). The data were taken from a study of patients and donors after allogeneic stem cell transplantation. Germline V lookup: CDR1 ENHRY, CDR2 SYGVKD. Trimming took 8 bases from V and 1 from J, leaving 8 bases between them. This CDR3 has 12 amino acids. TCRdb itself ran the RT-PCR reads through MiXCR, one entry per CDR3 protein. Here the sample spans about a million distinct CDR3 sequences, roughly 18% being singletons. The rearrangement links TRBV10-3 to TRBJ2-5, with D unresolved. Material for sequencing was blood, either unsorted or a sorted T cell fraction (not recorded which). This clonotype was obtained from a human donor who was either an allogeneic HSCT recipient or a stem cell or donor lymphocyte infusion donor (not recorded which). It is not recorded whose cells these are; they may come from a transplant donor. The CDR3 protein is CAIGNSQETQYF. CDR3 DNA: TGTGCCATCGGAAACAGCCAAGAGACCCAGTACTTC.